This T cell receptor beta chain was captured in a study of cytomegalovirus exposure and HLA in healthy donors. Study background: The Caucasian-associated ancestry cluster contained about 80% of the roughly 400 genotyped donors. General observations from the study: Analysis performed later found over 15,000 TCR beta sequences associated with HLA alleles at 0.05 false discovery rate. The study listed under 200 cytomegalovirus-associated TCR beta chains.

This clone was seen a few times. What it binds is not known. Vbeta (60) and Jbeta (13) primers were used in the PCR. Profiling relied on immunoSEQ multiplex PCR, and the TCRdb table lists in-frame clones only, not all of them. The repertoire has around 67,000 clones, 68% of them found once; the top ten carry around 1.9%. The CDR3 has 16 amino acids. The V gene end was trimmed by 5 bases and the J gene end by 0 bases; junction bases not matched to a gene: 4. Germline V lookup: CDR1 LNHDA, CDR2 SQIVND (reference sequence). The source is a woman aged 25-40 years in good health and CMV-seronegative. The sequencing sample was made of PBMCs. The J gene is TRBJ2-2, the V gene TRBV19; 9 bases are shared with TRBD1. The CDR3 region is CASSSGTGSNTGELFF. The CDR3 coding sequence is TGTGCCAGTAGTTCAGGGACAGGGTCGAACACCGGGGAGCTGTTTTTT.